The clone carrying this TCR beta chain is termed medium-sized (0.01 to 0.1%). Its antigen is still unknown. The sample belongs to a study of spatial heterogeneity in lung cancer. Overall study results and limits: Ubiquitous expanded tumor TCRs were observed in blood more at resection than follow-up.

TCR cDNA molecules each carried a unique molecular identifier. TCRdb re-analysed the 5' RACE reads in MiXCR, keeping a single row per CDR3 protein. The sample records about 8,600 distinct CDR3 sequences, 3.5% to 5.5% being singletons. As to time point: sample taken at primary tumor resection. The donors were 65 to 85 patients with non-small cell lung cancer that was early-stage and untreated. Without sorting, whole RNA was sequenced from tumor, nontumor lung or frozen PBMC. Sequencing was performed on PBMCs, taken at surgery. The sequence derives from a male donor with early-stage non-small cell lung cancer.

This chain's CDR3 is CASLGGSYNEQFF. CDR3 DNA sequence: TGTGCCAGCCTAGGAGGCTCCTACAATGAGCAGTTCTTC. This chain joins TRBV12-3 or TRBV12-4 and TRBJ2-1; possibly TRBD2 for D (5 bases). Trimming removed 8 bases from V and 0 bases from J, with 8 bases in between. The CDR3 has 13 amino acids.